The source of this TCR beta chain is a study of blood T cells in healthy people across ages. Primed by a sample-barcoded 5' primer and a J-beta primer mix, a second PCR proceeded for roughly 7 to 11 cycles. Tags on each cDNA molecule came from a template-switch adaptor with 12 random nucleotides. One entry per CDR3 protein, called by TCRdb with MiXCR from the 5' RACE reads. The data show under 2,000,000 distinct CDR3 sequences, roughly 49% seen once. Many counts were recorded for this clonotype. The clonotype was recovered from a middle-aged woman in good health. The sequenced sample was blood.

The CDR3 protein is CATSRDRGAGEKLFF. As DNA, the CDR3 is TGTGCCACCAGCAGAGACCGAGGGGCAGGCGAAAAACTGTTTTTT. The chain couples TRBV15 to TRBJ1-4, with D perhaps matching TRBD1 (5 bases). The CDR3 contains 15 residues. V lost 0 bases and J lost 8, with 13 bases in between. CDR1 and CDR2 (germline): LNHNV, YYDKDF (reference sequence).